This TCR beta chain was found in a study of cytomegalovirus exposure and HLA in healthy donors (dated by TCRdb to about 2017). Study-wide context: An earlier analysis of roughly 610 of the donors reported approximately 280 Gb of sequence data and 117 million unique TCR beta sequences obtained from about 200 million T cells. Roughly 5 DR-DQ haplotypes were treated as single units for association and clustering because of strong linkage in the cohort. Donor age, sex, ethnicity and CMV serostatus were compiled together with the repertoire data. Approximately 310 gigabases of sequencing data and 80 million or so unique TCR sequences were included in an early release covering about 700 HLA-typed donors. To decide whether each TCR beta V gene segment behaved as functional or pseudogenic, an earlier analysis of approximately 590 of the donors relied on high-throughput TCR beta sequencing. Typing coverage varied by locus: about 629-640 donors for A, B, C, DRB1 and DQB1; approximately 500 for DQA1; over 600 for DPA1; 450 to 480 for DPB1. Across 300 to 500 genotyped donors of the cohort, an average of about 240,000 unique TCR beta nucleotide sequences per donor were sequenced, and roughly a sixth of those sequences were non-productive. Every repertoire in the discovery cohort had been generated on one and the same sequencing platform. HLA typing included class I and class II loci at four-digit resolution. High-throughput TCR immunosequencing, statistical association of individual TCRs with disease status, and machine learning were combined to predict cytomegalovirus infection status. The later analysis used no new phenotypic data to find candidate immune exposures, relying instead on TCR beta sequences and their occurrence across donors. Along with the roughly 700-subject first cohort, a separate validation cohort of over a hundred different subjects was used. Among the roughly 390 genotyped donors, approximately 77% belonged to the genetic ancestry cluster associated with self-reported Caucasian donors. Using immunosequencing, the study profiled T cell repertoires from 666 subjects and related those repertoires to cytomegalovirus serostatus. Genome-wide SNP genotypes for about 60% of the 666 donors were used in a later genetic analysis, which treated that subset as a discovery cohort. In a later analysis, previously published TCR beta repertoires from 550 to 700 donors were re-analyzed and high-resolution HLA genotyping was added so that TCR occurrence patterns could be studied. The study was designed to test whether signatures of past pathogen exposure could be identified by cataloging public T cell receptors.

The library was prepared using the immunoSEQ multiplex PCR assay. The multiplex PCR relied on a mix of 60 forward primers for TCR Vbeta segments and 13 reverse primers for TCR Jbeta segments. Amplification of the CDR3 region of rearranged TCR beta genes was performed with a multiplex PCR assay on genomic DNA. The Illumina HiSeq System was used to sequence the amplified TCR beta libraries as 87-base-pair reads. The source study handled its data this way. A later analysis tallied around 82 million unique TCR beta chains across the 610 or so repertoires, and roughly 11 million of those chains were shared by two or more donors. To remove PCR and sequencing errors, raw reads were error-corrected and collapsed into unique sequences using a nearest-neighbor algorithm that merged closely related sequences. V, D and J gene segments were assigned by aligning CDR3 sequences to IMGT reference sequences. For a sequence to be retained, a match of at least six nucleotides was required to both a V gene segment and a J gene segment. A rearrangement was called productive if the CDR3 had no stop codons and remained in frame with V and J, and every other rearrangement was called non-productive. Following IMGT convention, CDR3 was defined as the stretch from the second conserved V-encoded cysteine up to the conserved J-encoded phenylalanine. The earlier analysis of roughly 590 of the donors excluded any sequence lacking an unambiguous match to a single V gene segment. In an earlier analysis of about 590 of the donors, a V segment was called functional when productive rearrangements were above 56.7%, and segregating when the standard deviation between donors exceeded 5%. To diagnose cytomegalovirus status from the catalog of TCR beta chain sequences, a statistical classification framework was built. V and J gene assignment, in a later analysis, came from comparing TCR nucleotide sequences with IMGT/GENE-DB human TR gene sequences. In a later analysis, CDR3 sequences and most-parsimonious VDJ recombination scenarios were assigned using the TCRdist pipeline. A later analysis defined each TCR beta chain by its CDR3 amino acid sequence plus V-gene family, and excluded reads lacking a unique V-gene family. A later analysis removed several hundred highly shared, low-generation-probability nucleotide sequences to deal with suspected cross-contamination and a sequencing artifact. In a later analysis, a clonal expansion index for each public chain was calculated from normalized within-repertoire ranks of inferred template counts. Generation probabilities in a later analysis came from a VDJ recombination model fitted to out-of-frame rearrangements, and those results were checked against IGoR. A later analysis scored TCR-TCR, TCR-HLA and TCR-CMV co-occurrence with hypergeometric tests, applying a repertoire-size bias correction to TCR pairs. To estimate false discovery rates, a later analysis permuted the HLA or CMV assignments 20 times. In a later analysis, co-occurring TCRs were grouped using DBSCAN, with TCRdist sequence similarity added in when clustering inside HLA-allele-positive subsets. Co-occurrence clustering excluded repertoires with fewer than 30,000 or more than 120,000 public chains, plus five with anomalous nucleotide sharing. Entries here come from immuneACCESS through TCRdb and include only in-frame sequences with V and J called. Some clones fail to appear in such tables; in the studies checked, an unresolved V gene covers under half of the shortfall, and the cause of the remainder is unknown. That table supplies the V and J calls and clone size; D and trimming were determined from the DNA. The sample includes approximately 80,000 clones, with roughly 78% observed a single time. The top ten clones comprise nearly 2.5% of the sample.

Study-wide conclusions, independent of this receptor: Compared with equally common non-associated chains, HLA-associated TCR beta chains in a later analysis were more clonally expanded and had lower generation probabilities. Immune exposure information for the cohort was limited to CMV serostatus. It was suggested by the authors that the approach could potentially be generalized to other disease states and immunological phenotypes. Because counts were too low, about 18 rarely observed V segments, including chromosome 9 orphons, were excluded from the earlier analysis of 587 of the donors. Linkage disequilibrium might explain the correlated functional status among segregating V segments, but an unknown experimental factor could not be ruled out. V-gene and J-gene trimming of TCR beta chains was associated with a missense DCLRE1C variant in a later genetic analysis, and the association was replicated in an independent cohort. While some public TCRs were present in many individuals, most TCR sequences turned up only very rarely across donors. A few of the identified cytomegalovirus-associated TCR beta chains were confirmed in vitro to be specific for cytomegalovirus antigens. The classifier was reported to diagnose cytomegalovirus status with high specificity and sensitivity in both the original cohort and the validation cohort. In a later genetic analysis, fewer N-insertions in productive TCRs were reported among donors in an Asian-associated ancestry cluster than the approximately 710-donor mean. In a later analysis, the rate of TCR association differed among HLA loci, with DRB1 alleles having the most associated TCRs and HLA-C alleles having the fewest. The study gave a list of more than 150 TCR beta chains associated with cytomegalovirus. According to a later analysis, most CMV-associated TCR beta chains appeared to be HLA-restricted, and the HLA associations seemed to be driven largely by CMV exposure. In an earlier analysis of 500 to 650 of the donors, most TCR beta V segments appeared in productive rearrangements about 87% or about 30% of the time, broadly matching IMGT annotations. Because the 87-base-pair reads could not distinguish some IMGT-functional V segments, including TRBV6-2 and TRBV6-3, those segments were excluded. Several of the top co-occurrence clusters appeared to be linked to parvovirus B19, influenza, CMV and Epstein-Barr virus, according to a later analysis. When HLA alleles, especially DR and DQ, strongly co-occurred, attributing TCR associations to individual alleles was difficult. Roughly uniform sequencing depth across donors was assumed in presence/absence analyses, although this assumption may not hold. A further reported finding was that TCR beta sequences accurately predicted the HLA-A and HLA-B alleles for most subjects in the first cohort. Because some donors lacked HLA typing at each locus, the association tests relied only on the typed subset. The cohort was sequenced for TCR beta chains only, and without alpha or paired-chain data the features that could be detected were limited. The sequencing pipeline was judged likely to have produced a cluster of highly shared sequence variants as a technical artifact. At a false discovery rate of 0.05, a later analysis linked around 15,000 TCR beta sequences to specific HLA alleles.

Worth noting for this clone: Its binding antigen is unknown. A read error may produce the germline difference seen at one junction end.

In total, approximately 700 healthy bone marrow donors made up the cohort. Cohort members were all nominally healthy when sampled, although unrecorded immune exposures were likely present. The donor was CMV seropositive and belonged to the group of over 250 seropositive cohort members. A peripheral blood sample was collected from each donor, and TCR beta sequencing was performed on peripheral blood mononuclear cells. The Qiagen DNeasy Blood Extraction Kit was used to extract genomic DNA from the blood cell samples. CDR1 is given as SEHNR and CDR2 as FQNEAQ, both from the germline V gene (reference sequence). The cysteine opens and the phenylalanine closes a CDR3 of 16 amino acids. Left in the record is the CDR3 DNA by itself, 48 bases read in frame from the first base.

Recombination connected TRBV7-9 to TRBJ2-2, and TRBD1 may be the D gene, going by 7 matching bases. The source material was PBMCs. This receptor was identified in a male donor in good health and CMV-seropositive. The CDR3 loop reads CSSSLLEGASTGELFF. The bases are TGTTCCAGCAGCTTATTGGAGGGGGCGAGCACCGGGGAGCTGTTTTTT.